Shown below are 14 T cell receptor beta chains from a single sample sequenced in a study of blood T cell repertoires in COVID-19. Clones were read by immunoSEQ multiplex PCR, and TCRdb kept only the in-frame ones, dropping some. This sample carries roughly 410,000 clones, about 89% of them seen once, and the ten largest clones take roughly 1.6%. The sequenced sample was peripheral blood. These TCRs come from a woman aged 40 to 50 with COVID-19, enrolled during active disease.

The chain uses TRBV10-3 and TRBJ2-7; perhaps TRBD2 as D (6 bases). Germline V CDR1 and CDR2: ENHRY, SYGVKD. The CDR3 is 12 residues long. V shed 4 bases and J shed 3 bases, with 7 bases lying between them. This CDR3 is CAISAGGYEQYF. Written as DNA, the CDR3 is TGTGCCATCAGTGCCGGGGGCTACGAGCAGTACTTC.

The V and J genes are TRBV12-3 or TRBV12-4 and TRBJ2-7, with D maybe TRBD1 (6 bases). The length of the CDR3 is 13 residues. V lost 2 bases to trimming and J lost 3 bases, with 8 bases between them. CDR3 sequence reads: CASSLKGHYEQYF. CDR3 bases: TGTGCCAGCAGTTTAAAGGGACACTACGAGCAGTACTTC.

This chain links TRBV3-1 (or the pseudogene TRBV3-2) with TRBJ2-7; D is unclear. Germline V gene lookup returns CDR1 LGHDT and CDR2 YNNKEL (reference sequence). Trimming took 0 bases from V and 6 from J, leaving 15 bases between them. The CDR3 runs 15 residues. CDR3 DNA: TGTGCCAGCAGCCAAGATCTTGGCATCTCGGGCGAGCAGTACTTC. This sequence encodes CASSQDLGISGEQYF.

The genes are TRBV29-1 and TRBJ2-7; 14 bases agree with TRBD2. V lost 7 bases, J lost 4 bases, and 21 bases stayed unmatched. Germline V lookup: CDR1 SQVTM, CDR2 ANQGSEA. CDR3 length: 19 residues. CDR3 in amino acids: CSARITGPGTSGSPYEQYF. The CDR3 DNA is TGCAGCGCTCGGATTACAGGGCCCGGGACTAGCGGGAGCCCGTACGAGCAGTACTTC.

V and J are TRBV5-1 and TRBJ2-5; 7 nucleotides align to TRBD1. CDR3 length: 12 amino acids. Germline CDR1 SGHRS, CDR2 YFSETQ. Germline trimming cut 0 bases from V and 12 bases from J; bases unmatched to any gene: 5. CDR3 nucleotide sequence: TGCGCCAGCAGCTTGGATAGGGACAGAGAGTACTTC. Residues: CASSLDRDREYF.

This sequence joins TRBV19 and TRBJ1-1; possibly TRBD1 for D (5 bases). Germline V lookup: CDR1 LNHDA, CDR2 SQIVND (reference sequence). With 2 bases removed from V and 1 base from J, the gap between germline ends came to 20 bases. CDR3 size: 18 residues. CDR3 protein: CASSITRPFEGANTEAFF. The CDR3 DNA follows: TGTGCCAGTAGTATAACCCGGCCGTTTGAAGGGGCGAACACTGAAGCTTTCTTT.

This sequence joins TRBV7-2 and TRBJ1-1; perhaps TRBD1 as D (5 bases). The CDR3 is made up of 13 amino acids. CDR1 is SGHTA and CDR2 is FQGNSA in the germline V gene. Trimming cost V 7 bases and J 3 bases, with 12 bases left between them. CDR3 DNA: TGTGCCAGCACCCCAGGGTTGTACACTGAAGCTTTCTTT. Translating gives CASTPGLYTEAFF.

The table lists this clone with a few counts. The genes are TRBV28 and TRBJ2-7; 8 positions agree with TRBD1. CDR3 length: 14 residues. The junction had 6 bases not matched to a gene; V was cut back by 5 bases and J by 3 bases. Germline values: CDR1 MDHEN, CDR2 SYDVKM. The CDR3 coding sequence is TGTGCCAGCAGTCCAATAGACAGGGGCTACGAGCAGTACTTC. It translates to CASSPIDRGYEQYF.

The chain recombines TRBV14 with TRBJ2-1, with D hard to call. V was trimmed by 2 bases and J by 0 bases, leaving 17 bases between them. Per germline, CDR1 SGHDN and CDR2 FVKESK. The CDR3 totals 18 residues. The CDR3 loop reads CASSQNRVIFDSYNEQFF. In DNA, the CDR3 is TGTGCCAGCAGCCAAAATCGGGTTATATTCGACTCCTACAATGAGCAGTTCTTC.

The CDR3 region is CASSVGLAGAPDTQYF. CDR3 coding DNA: TGTGCCAGCAGCGTAGGGCTAGCGGGAGCCCCAGATACGCAGTATTTT. The chain links TRBV9 to TRBJ2-3; 10 nucleotides match TRBD2. CDR1 and CDR2 (germline): SGDLS, YYNGEE. There are 16 residues in the CDR3. Trimming took 0 bases from V and 4 from J; bases not matched to a gene: 5. The full variable domain, completed using reference TRBV9 and TRBJ2-3, is DSGVTQTPKHLITATGQRVTLRCSPRSGDLSVYWYQQSLDQGLQFLIQYYNGEERAKGNILERFSAQQFPDLHSELNLSSLELGDSALYFCASSVGLAGAPDTQYFGPGTRLTVL.

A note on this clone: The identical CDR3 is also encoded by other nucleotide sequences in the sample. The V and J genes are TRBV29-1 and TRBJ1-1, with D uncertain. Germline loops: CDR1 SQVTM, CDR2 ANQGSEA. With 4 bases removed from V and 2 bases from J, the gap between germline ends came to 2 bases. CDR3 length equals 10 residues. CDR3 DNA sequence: TGCAGCGTTGCTAACACTGAAGCTTTCTTT. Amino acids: CSVANTEAFF.

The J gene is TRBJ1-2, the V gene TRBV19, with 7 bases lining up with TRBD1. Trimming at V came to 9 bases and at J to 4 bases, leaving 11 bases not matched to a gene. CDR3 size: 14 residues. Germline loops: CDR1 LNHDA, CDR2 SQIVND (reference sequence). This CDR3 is CASRGTGVSYGYTF. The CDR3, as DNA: TGTGCCAGCCGAGGCACAGGGGTCTCCTATGGCTACACCTTC.

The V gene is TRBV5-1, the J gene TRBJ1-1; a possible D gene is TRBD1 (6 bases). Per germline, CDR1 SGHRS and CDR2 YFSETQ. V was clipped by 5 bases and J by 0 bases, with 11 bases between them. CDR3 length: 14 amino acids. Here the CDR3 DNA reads TGCGCCAGCAGTTCCGGACAGATGAACACTGAAGCTTTCTTT. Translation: CASSSGQMNTEAFF.

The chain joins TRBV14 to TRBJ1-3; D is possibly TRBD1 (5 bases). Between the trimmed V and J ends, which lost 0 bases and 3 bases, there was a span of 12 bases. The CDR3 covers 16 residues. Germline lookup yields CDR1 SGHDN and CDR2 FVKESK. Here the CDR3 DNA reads TGTGCCAGCAGCCAAGATGGCAGGGCGATTGGAAACACCATATATTTT. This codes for CASSQDGRAIGNTIYF.